The rows below give T cell receptor beta chains drawn from one sample of a study of PD-L1 blockade in urothelial cancer. Assay: immunoSEQ multiplex PCR; the TCRdb copy retains only in-frame clones and omits some. This table has about 56,000 clones, roughly 87% appearing once. The material was PBMCs, obtained around atezolizumab (anti-PD-L1) treatment. These receptors all stem from a man between 65 and 79 years old with urothelial cancer. CDR3s include the opening cysteine and the closing phenylalanine or tryptophan. A D gene is named only where the DNA matches it firmly. Clone size, where shown, is once, few, many, or a class for clones that have expanded.

V,D,size,J,CDR3,DNA
TRBV5-1,NA,NA,TRBJ1-2,CASSFGGEYGYTF,TGCGCCAGCAGCTTTGGAGGGGAGTACGGCTACACCTTC
TRBV5-1,TRBD2,NA,TRBJ2-7,CASSLGGLAALEQYF,TGCGCCAGCAGCTTGGGGGGACTAGCAGCGCTCGAGCAGTACTTC
TRBV5-6,TRBD2,NA,TRBJ2-5,CASSLAGGTETQYF,TGTGCCAGCAGCTTGGCGGGAGGGACAGAGACCCAGTACTTC
TRBV28,TRBD1,NA,TRBJ2-7,CASSYTDRAQPPYF,TGTGCCAGCAGTTATACTGACAGGGCCCAGCCGCCGTACTTC
TRBV28,TRBD2,few,TRBJ2-7,CASSPGLVYEQYF,TGTGCCAGCAGCCCAGGACTAGTCTACGAGCAGTACTTC
TRBV29-1,TRBD2,NA,TRBJ2-1,CSAGAGDGNEQFF,TGCAGCGCAGGAGCGGGAGATGGTAATGAGCAGTTCTTC
TRBV7-2,TRBD1,NA,TRBJ1-4,CASSLDGRGRGEKLFF,TGTGCCAGCAGCTTAGATGGCAGGGGGCGGGGTGAAAAACTGTTTTTT
TRBV5-1,NA,NA,TRBJ2-7,CASSQAGTPPYEQYF,TGCGCCAGCAGCCAGGCCGGGACTCCCCCCTACGAGCAGTACTTC
TRBV10-3,TRBD1,NA,TRBJ2-2,CAISSGTGGTGELFF,TGTGCCATCAGTTCCGGGACAGGCGGCACCGGGGAGCTGTTTTTT
TRBV4-1,NA,NA,TRBJ1-1,CASSQDRGGNRPEAFF,TGCGCCAGCAGCCAAGATAGGGGGGGGAATAGACCTGAAGCTTTCTTT
TRBV6-5,NA,once,TRBJ2-2,CASSYTEGEGTGELFF,TGTGCCAGCAGTTACACGGAGGGAGAGGGCACCGGGGAGCTGTTTTTT
TRBV25-1,NA,once,TRBJ2-1,CASSSGYNEQFF,TGTGCCAGCTCCTCGGGTTACAATGAGCAGTTCTTC
TRBV5-1,TRBD1,NA,TRBJ2-3,CASSGQGGPDTQYF,TGCGCCAGCAGCGGACAGGGGGGACCAGATACGCAGTATTTT
TRBV20-1,NA,NA,TRBJ1-2,CSASQIYGYTF,TGCAGTGCTAGTCAGATCTATGGCTACACCTTC
TRBV4-1,TRBD1,NA,TRBJ2-5,CASSQSPRDRYQETQYF,TGCGCCAGCAGCCAGTCCCCTCGGGACAGGTACCAAGAGACCCAGTACTTC
TRBV6-6,NA,once,TRBJ1-5,CASSYSQGRNQPQHF,TGTGCCAGCAGTTACTCACAGGGTAGAAATCAGCCCCAGCATTTT
TRBV19,NA,NA,TRBJ2-7,CASSTPGLPYEQYF,TGTGCCAGTAGTACCCCAGGGCTACCCTACGAGCAGTACTTC
TRBV27,TRBD2,NA,TRBJ2-3,CASRPGRGREEPDTQYF,TGTGCCAGCAGACCTGGGCGGGGGCGGGAGGAGCCGGATACGCAGTATTTT
TRBV5-1,NA,once,TRBJ1-2,CASSFSTENYGYTF,TGCGCCAGCAGCTTTTCGACAGAAAACTATGGCTACACCTTC
TRBV5-6,NA,NA,TRBJ1-2,CATTGGFEGYTF,TGTGCCACAACCGGGGGATTTGAGGGCTACACCTTC
TRBV28,NA,few,TRBJ1-1,CASSFSGETEAFF,TGTGCCAGCAGTTTTTCGGGGGAGACTGAAGCTTTCTTT
TRBV18,TRBD1,NA,TRBJ2-6,CASFTGTVPSGANVLTF,TGTGCCAGCTTCACCGGGACAGTGCCCTCTGGGGCCAACGTCCTGACTTTC
TRBV6-1,NA,NA,TRBJ1-4,CASSDLGGQSPLFF,TGTGCCAGCAGTGACCTTGGTGGACAGTCCCCACTGTTTTTT
TRBV27,TRBD2,NA,TRBJ2-3,CASSLRLAGVPNTQYF,TGTGCCAGCAGTTTGCGACTAGCGGGAGTACCTAATACGCAGTATTTT
TRBV28,NA,NA,TRBJ1-2,CASSQGVGYTF,TGTGCCAGCAGTCAAGGGGTAGGCTACACCTTC
TRBV14,NA,NA,TRBJ2-2,CASSQGGSGELFF,TGTGCCAGCAGCCAAGGGGGCTCCGGGGAGCTGTTTTTT
TRBV19,TRBD2,NA,TRBJ2-1,CASSMSGGRSIEQFF,TGTGCCAGTAGTATGTCCGGCGGGAGGTCGATTGAGCAGTTCTTC
TRBV29-1,TRBD1,NA,TRBJ2-1,CSVVSNRQGLYNEQFF,TGCAGCGTTGTGAGCAACAGACAGGGTCTATACAATGAGCAGTTCTTC
TRBV19,TRBD2,NA,TRBJ2-5,CASSITSGRETQYF,TGTGCCAGTAGTATAACTAGCGGGAGAGAGACCCAGTACTTC
TRBV28,TRBD1,NA,TRBJ1-1,CATQGGTGGPGTEAFF,TGTGCCACCCAAGGGGGGACAGGGGGACCTGGCACTGAAGCTTTCTTT
TRBV5-1,NA,NA,TRBJ2-5,CASSLALQETQYF,TGCGCCAGCAGCTTGGCTCTCCAAGAGACCCAGTACTTC
TRBV4-1,NA,NA,TRBJ1-5,CASSQGRSGDGQPQHF,TGCGCCAGCAGCCAAGGACGATCGGGGGATGGTCAGCCCCAGCATTTT
TRBV28,NA,NA,TRBJ1-5,CASSSLDRFTNQPQHF,TGTGCCAGCAGCTCGTTAGACAGATTTACCAATCAGCCCCAGCATTTT
TRBV15,TRBD2,NA,TRBJ2-2,CATSSGGDPGELFF,TGTGCCACCAGCTCCGGGGGGGACCCCGGGGAGCTGTTTTTT
TRBV28,NA,few,TRBJ2-3,CASDGISSTDTQYF,TGTGCCAGCGACGGGATTTCTAGCACAGATACGCAGTATTTT
TRBV7-9,NA,NA,TRBJ1-5,CASSFLANQPQHF,TGTGCCAGCAGCTTTTTGGCCAATCAGCCCCAGCATTTT
TRBV28,NA,once,TRBJ2-7,CASSSTAGEQYF,TGTGCCAGCAGCTCGACGGCGGGCGAGCAGTACTTC
TRBV6-5,TRBD2,NA,TRBJ2-3,CASSSQREGGADTQYF,TGTGCCAGCAGTTCCCAGCGGGAGGGGGGCGCAGATACGCAGTATTTT
TRBV28,NA,NA,TRBJ1-1,CASSRPGHPTEAFF,TGTGCCAGCAGTAGACCGGGACACCCCACTGAAGCTTTCTTT
TRBV28,TRBD1,NA,TRBJ1-1,CASIHAGQAATEAFF,TGTGCCAGCATTCACGCGGGACAGGCGGCCACTGAAGCTTTCTTT